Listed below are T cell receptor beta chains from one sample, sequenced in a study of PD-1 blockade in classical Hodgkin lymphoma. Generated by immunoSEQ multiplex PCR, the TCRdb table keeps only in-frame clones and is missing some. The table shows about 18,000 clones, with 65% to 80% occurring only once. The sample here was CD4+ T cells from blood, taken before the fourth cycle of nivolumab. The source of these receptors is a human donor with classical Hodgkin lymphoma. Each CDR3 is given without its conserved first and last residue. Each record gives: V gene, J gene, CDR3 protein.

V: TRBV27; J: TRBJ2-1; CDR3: ASSLAGGPRNEQF
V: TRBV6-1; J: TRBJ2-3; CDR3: ASQIAGVSTDTQY
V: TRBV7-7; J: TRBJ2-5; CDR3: ASSPPGTGGETQY
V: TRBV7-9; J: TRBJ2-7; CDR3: ASSLVGGTEQY
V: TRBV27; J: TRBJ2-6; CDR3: ASSLGGSGANVLT
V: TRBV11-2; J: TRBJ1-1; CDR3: ASSSDTNTEAF
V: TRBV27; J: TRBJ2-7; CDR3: ASRQWAGTQY
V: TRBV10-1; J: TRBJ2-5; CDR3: ASSEVNEVTQY
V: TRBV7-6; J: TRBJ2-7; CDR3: ASSSAPSGRSEEQY
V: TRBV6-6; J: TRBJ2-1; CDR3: ASSIAGTSYNEQF
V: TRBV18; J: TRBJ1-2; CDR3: ASSPVTRTVTTNYGYT
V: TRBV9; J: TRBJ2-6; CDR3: ASSVVRGLALHSSGANVLT
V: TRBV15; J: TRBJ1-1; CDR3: ATSRGGTGDTEAF
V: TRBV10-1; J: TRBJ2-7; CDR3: ASSGGRGPDYEQY
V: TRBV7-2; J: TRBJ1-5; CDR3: ASSLRGSPQH
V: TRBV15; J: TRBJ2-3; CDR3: ATSRGSSGKRTDTQY
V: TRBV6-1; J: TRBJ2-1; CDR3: ASSEASEQF
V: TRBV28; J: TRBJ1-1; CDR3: ASRSSGSAPGTEAF
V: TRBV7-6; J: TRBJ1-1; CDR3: ASSPGQRTTEAF
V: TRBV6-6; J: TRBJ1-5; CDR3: ASSSRTGVGQPQH